The clone carrying this T cell receptor beta chain was detected a few times. The CDR3 extends over 13 amino acids. The V gene's germline CDR1 is SQVTM and CDR2 ANQGSEA. V lost 7 bases, J lost 1 base, and 14 bases lay in between. The sample originates from a study of early T cells in non-severe SARS-CoV-2 infection. At the level of the study: Sequencing input comprised bulk RNA from unsorted whole blood; chain pairing was not available.

TCRdb re-called the 5' RACE reads with MiXCR, one entry per CDR3 protein. The sample includes about 52,000 distinct CDR3 sequences, roughly 6.2% of them seen just once. The sequencing sample was made of whole blood. V gene TRBV29-1 combines with J gene TRBJ2-7, with D maybe TRBD1 (7 bases). The sequence came from an adult who was a healthcare worker with PCR-confirmed SARS-CoV-2 infection or an uninfected control (not recorded which). This CDR3 is CSAPQGGSYEQYF. The CDR3 DNA reads TGCAGCGCCCCCCAGGGGGGATCCTACGAGCAGTACTTC.